Listed below are T cell receptor beta chains from one sample, sequenced in a study of long-term antiretroviral therapy in people with HIV. The data were produced by immunoSEQ multiplex PCR, yet TCRdb's version contains in-frame clones alone and is incomplete. The sample has some 22,000 clones; around 90% are singletons. Here the sequenced sample was unsorted PBMCs, taken 2.3 years after starting antiretroviral therapy. The receptors here all came from a man in his sixties with HIV. CDR3s leave out the opening cysteine and the closing phenylalanine or tryptophan.

CDR3 | J | V
ASSTDRSPGNTIY | TRBJ1-3 | TRBV5-1
ASSPARPTDTQY | TRBJ2-3 | TRBV7-9
ASSASGPNEQF | TRBJ2-1 | TRBV9
ASSGTGEQPQH | TRBJ1-5 | TRBV2
ASSRGVQETQY | TRBJ2-5 | TRBV7-2
SVETSGSQTQY | TRBJ2-5 | TRBV29-1
ASSRGLAGTLYQETQY | TRBJ2-5 | TRBV7-9
ASSGLARPSTDTQY | TRBJ2-3 | TRBV10-1
ASSVRREHTDTQY | TRBJ2-3 | TRBV9
ASSVSPARDSLFASEQY | TRBJ2-7 | TRBV13
ASRLAGDTDTQY | TRBJ2-3 | TRBV2
ATWTGLNYGYT | TRBJ1-2 | TRBV28
ASSSGQGGVNEQF | TRBJ2-1 | TRBV27
ASGRTDTDTQY | TRBJ2-3 | TRBV5-1
ASSLDGGIYGYT | TRBJ1-2 | TRBV5-6
ASSLGTGGREQY | TRBJ2-7 | TRBV5-1
ASSLEPGGNSPLH | TRBJ1-6 | TRBV5-4
ASSPYLNRYNTEAF | TRBJ1-1 | TRBV7-8
ASSYLPGSEQY | TRBJ2-7 | TRBV6-5
ASSYRTSLVRGNEQF | TRBJ2-1 | TRBV5-8
ASSPLRGTYGYT | TRBJ1-2 | TRBV19
AISESLPGQMTNTEAF | TRBJ1-1 | TRBV10-3
ASSLYRGRQSEAF | TRBJ1-1 | TRBV7-2
ASRRGGPPGSGRY | TRBJ2-3 | TRBV2
ASSHNGHLYSGNTIY | TRBJ1-3 | TRBV27
ASSREDYGYT | TRBJ1-2 | TRBV6-1
ASSPGGAAFAGELF | TRBJ2-2 | TRBV13
ASSLVDSGGNEQF | TRBJ2-1 | TRBV7-8
ASSLIGQGHYEQY | TRBJ2-7 | TRBV5-1
ASSSLGGSTEAF | TRBJ1-1 | TRBV18
AISEGASYEQY | TRBJ2-7 | TRBV10-3
ASSEGLADVYEQY | TRBJ2-7 | TRBV6-1
ASSRQGTGKYHGYT | TRBJ1-2 | TRBV27
ASSLELGNSPLH | TRBJ1-6 | TRBV5-1
ASSYSRGVYNEQF | TRBJ2-1 | TRBV6-6